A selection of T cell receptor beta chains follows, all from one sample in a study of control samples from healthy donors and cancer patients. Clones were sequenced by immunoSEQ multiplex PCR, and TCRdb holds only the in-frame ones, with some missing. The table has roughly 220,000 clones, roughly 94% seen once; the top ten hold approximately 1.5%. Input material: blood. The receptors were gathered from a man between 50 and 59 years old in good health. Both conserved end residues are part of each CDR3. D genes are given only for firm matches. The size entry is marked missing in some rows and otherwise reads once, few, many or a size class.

TGTGCCAGCGGGTGGACTGAAGCTTTCTTT	CASGWTEAFF	-	TRBJ1-1	TRBV6-5	-
TGTGCCAGTAAGGTGGGGGAGGCCTTCGGGGATAAGCCCCAGCATTTT	CASKVGEAFGDKPQHF	-	TRBJ1-5	TRBV19	-
TGTGCCAGCAGTGAAATCCGACAGGGGACGGGGTCCCTCCACTTT	CASSEIRQGTGSLHF	-	TRBJ1-6	TRBV2	TRBD1
TGTGCCAGTACCACATCCCCGGGGACTCCCAACTATGGCTACACCTTC	CASTTSPGTPNYGYTF	-	TRBJ1-2	TRBV19	-
TGTGCCAGCGAATCGGCTGCCTATGGCTACACCTTC	CASESAAYGYTF	-	TRBJ1-2	TRBV28	-
TGTGCCAGCAGCACCCGGGACAGGAGCAATGAGCAGTTCTTC	CASSTRDRSNEQFF	-	TRBJ2-1	TRBV5-4	TRBD1
TGCGCCAGCAGCTCACAGGGCCTGAACACTGAAGCTTTCTTT	CASSSQGLNTEAFF	-	TRBJ1-1	TRBV5-1	-
TGCGCCAGCAGATTTAACGCAGGGGTCCGCTATGGCTACACCTTC	CASRFNAGVRYGYTF	-	TRBJ1-2	TRBV5-1	-
TGTGCCAGCAGTTACGGGACAGCGAACACTGAAGCTTTCTTT	CASSYGTANTEAFF	-	TRBJ1-1	TRBV6-6	TRBD1
TGTGCCAGCAGTTTGAACCTAGGATCTGAAGCTTTCTTT	CASSLNLGSEAFF	-	TRBJ1-1	TRBV12-3/TRBV12-4	-
TGTGCCACCCACGACAGGGGCTATATGAACACTGAAGCTTTCTTT	CATHDRGYMNTEAFF	-	TRBJ1-1	TRBV19	TRBD1
TGTGCCAGCAGTTTTGACTCGGCTGCCCAGGGTGGCTACACCTTC	CASSFDSAAQGGYTF	-	TRBJ1-2	TRBV28	-
TGCGCCAGCAGCTTACGGGGACAGGGGGCTAGCGGGTCCACAGATACGCAGTATTTT	CASSLRGQGASGSTDTQYF	-	TRBJ2-3	TRBV5-1	TRBD1
TGTGCCAGCTCACCACTTTCTGCGACAGGGTCCTACGAGCAGTACTTC	CASSPLSATGSYEQYF	-	TRBJ2-7	TRBV18	TRBD1
TGTGCCAGCAGCCACGTGATCGGGGAAGCTTTCTTT	CASSHVIGEAFF	-	TRBJ1-1	TRBV3-1/TRBV3-2	-
TGTGCCAGCAGTTTAGGGACAGGGTGGTCCTACGAGCAGTACTTC	CASSLGTGWSYEQYF	-	TRBJ2-7	TRBV28	TRBD1
TGTGCCAGCAGCCAACGAGGGGGAGAGACCCAGTACTTC	CASSQRGGETQYF	-	TRBJ2-5	TRBV3-1/TRBV3-2	-
TGTGCCAGCAGTGCAGGAATGCACTATGGCTACACCTTC	CASSAGMHYGYTF	-	TRBJ1-2	TRBV28	-
TGCGCCAGCAGCTTGCCCGACTCGGCGAACACCGGGGAGCTGTTTTTT	CASSLPDSANTGELFF	-	TRBJ2-2	TRBV5-1	-
TGTGCCAGCAGTCCAGGGGGGGTGAACACTGAAGCTTTCTTT	CASSPGGVNTEAFF	-	TRBJ1-1	TRBV6-5	TRBD1
TGTGCCAGCAGTTGGGGGGAATTTAATTCACCCCTCCACTTT	CASSWGEFNSPLHF	-	TRBJ1-6	TRBV6-2/TRBV6-3	-
TGCGCCAGCAGCCTGGGACAGGGGAAAGAGACCCAGTACTTC	CASSLGQGKETQYF	-	TRBJ2-5	TRBV5-1	TRBD1
TGTGCCAGCAGCTTAGGCGGCGGGGACTCCTACGAGCAGTACTTC	CASSLGGGDSYEQYF	-	TRBJ2-7	TRBV11-3	-
TGTGCCAGCAGCAGGGAACAGGTCGGGGAGACCCAGTACTTC	CASSREQVGETQYF	-	TRBJ2-5	TRBV9	-
TGTGCCAGCAGCTCGATCGGGTCCGACTCACCCCTCCACTTT	CASSSIGSDSPLHF	-	TRBJ1-6	TRBV28	-
TGCGCCAGCAGCTTGGATCAGGGCGCAACTAATGAAAAACTGTTTTTT	CASSLDQGATNEKLFF	-	TRBJ1-4	TRBV5-1	-
TGTGCCAGCAGTTTATTGGGTGGGGTGAGCAGGGTGAGGGAAAAACTGTTTTTT	CASSLLGGVSRVREKLFF	-	TRBJ1-4	TRBV28	-
TGTGCCAGCACCACCCGAAGGGGTGAGCAGTTCTTC	CASTTRRGEQFF	once	TRBJ2-1	TRBV27	-
TGTGCCACCAGTGACGCCTCAGGGGGCGTCGATGGCTACACCTTC	CATSDASGGVDGYTF	-	TRBJ1-2	TRBV24-1	TRBD1
TGCGCCAGCAGCTATACAGGGGTCGGGACAGATACGCAGTATTTT	CASSYTGVGTDTQYF	-	TRBJ2-3	TRBV5-1	TRBD1
TGCGCCAGCAGCCCGGGACAGGGAACTCATAATGAAAAACTGTTTTTT	CASSPGQGTHNEKLFF	-	TRBJ1-4	TRBV5-1	TRBD1
TGCGCCAGCAGCGTACAGGGCAGCTCTGGAAACACCATATATTTT	CASSVQGSSGNTIYF	-	TRBJ1-3	TRBV5-1	-
TGTGCCTGGAGTTACCCTTCCCCGGACAGGACAATACCCTATAATTCACCCCTCCACTTT	CAWSYPSPDRTIPYNSPLHF	-	TRBJ1-6	TRBV30	TRBD1
TGTGCCAGCAGTAGCCCCGGGACAGTTGAAGCTTTCTTT	CASSSPGTVEAFF	-	TRBJ1-1	TRBV6-5	TRBD1
TGTGCCAGCAGCTTGGGGAATACTGCTAGTTCTAGCACAGATACGCAGTATTTT	CASSLGNTASSSTDTQYF	-	TRBJ2-3	TRBV5-8	-
TGTGCCATCAGTGAGCCTTCACAGGGGCCCGAGCTGTTTTTT	CAISEPSQGPELFF	-	TRBJ2-2	TRBV10-3	TRBD1
TGCGCCAGCAGCTTGGCCTCGCAGGGCGACACCGGGGAGCTGTTTTTT	CASSLASQGDTGELFF	-	TRBJ2-2	TRBV5-1	-
TGTGCCAGCAGTTTATCGCGGACAGGGGGCAAGACCCAGTACTTC	CASSLSRTGGKTQYF	-	TRBJ2-5	TRBV27	TRBD1
TGTGCCAGCAGAGACGGGGGATTCTCCTACGAGCAGTACTTC	CASRDGGFSYEQYF	once	TRBJ2-7	TRBV5-8	-
TGTGCCAGCAGTTTAGAGACAGGGGACGCTTTCTTT	CASSLETGDAFF	-	TRBJ1-1	TRBV28	TRBD1
TGTGCCAGCTCTCCCGGGGTATCCTATAATTCACCCCTCCACTTT	CASSPGVSYNSPLHF	-	TRBJ1-6	TRBV19	-
TGTGCCAGCAGCCCGCAGGGTTTCTCTGGAAACACCATATATTTT	CASSPQGFSGNTIYF	once	TRBJ1-3	TRBV13	-
TGTGCCAGCAGGGGACAGCCCACAGATACGCAGTATTTT	CASRGQPTDTQYF	-	TRBJ2-3	TRBV2	TRBD1
TGCGCCAGCAGCCAGGCAGGGGGCTTTAGCAATCAGCCCCAGCATTTT	CASSQAGGFSNQPQHF	-	TRBJ1-5	TRBV4-1	TRBD1
TGTGCCAGCAGCCGGAGACAGCGTAATGAAAAACTGTTTTTT	CASSRRQRNEKLFF	-	TRBJ1-4	TRBV3-1/TRBV3-2	-